These T cell receptor beta chains were read from a single sample in a study of cytomegalovirus exposure and HLA in healthy donors. The assay was immunoSEQ multiplex PCR, and TCRdb's table has in-frame clones only and misses some. Of some 80,000 clones in the sample, 78% were seen once. Sequenced input: PBMCs. These receptor sequences come from a man between 35 and 55 years old in good health and CMV-seronegative. Each CDR3 is given with its conserved first and last residue. A D gene is named only where the DNA matches it firmly. Only part of the rows carry a size: once, few, many, or a class if the clone is expanded.

clone_size j_call d_call v_call cdr3_aa cdr3_nt
. TRBJ2-7 TRBD2 TRBV27 CASSLSIYASGRAVYEQYF TGTGCCAGCAGTTTATCGATTTACGCTAGCGGGAGGGCCGTTTACGAGCAGTACTTC
. TRBJ2-5 . TRBV5-1 CASSLNSGDYQETQYF TGCGCCAGCAGCCTCAATAGCGGAGATTACCAAGAGACCCAGTACTTC
few TRBJ2-7 TRBD2 TRBV29-1 CSVGSRTSGRGEQYF TGCAGCGTTGGGTCTCGGACTAGCGGGAGAGGTGAGCAGTACTTC
. TRBJ2-7 TRBD2 TRBV27 CASSFSGRGDEQYF TGTGCCAGCAGTTTCAGCGGGAGGGGGGACGAGCAGTACTTC
. TRBJ2-3 . TRBV7-8 CASSFATDTQYF TGTGCCAGCAGCTTCGCGACAGATACGCAGTATTTT
. TRBJ2-5 . TRBV5-1 CASSLDQGQETQYF TGCGCCAGCAGCTTGGATCAGGGGCAAGAGACCCAGTACTTC
. TRBJ2-1 TRBD2 TRBV10-3 CAISEAGTSGRLNEQFF TGTGCCATCAGTGAGGCAGGGACTAGCGGGAGGTTGAATGAGCAGTTCTTC
. TRBJ1-1 . TRBV6-1 CASRTGNFITEAFF TGTGCCAGCAGGACAGGAAACTTTATCACTGAAGCTTTCTTT
. TRBJ2-5 TRBD1 TRBV7-9 CASRGQGKETQYF TGTGCCAGCAGGGGACAGGGCAAAGAGACCCAGTACTTC
. TRBJ1-1 . TRBV5-6 CASSPGHLNTEAFF TGTGCCAGCAGCCCGGGACATCTGAACACTGAAGCTTTCTTT
. TRBJ1-5 TRBD1 TRBV6-6 CASRTGVEQPQHF TGTGCCAGCAGAACAGGGGTAGAACAGCCCCAGCATTTT
. TRBJ2-7 TRBD2 TRBV2 CASSVASGRSAYEQYF TGTGCCAGCAGTGTCGCTAGCGGGAGATCGGCCTACGAGCAGTACTTC
. TRBJ2-1 . TRBV4-2 CASSHGTIDNEQFF TGTGCCAGCAGCCACGGTACCATAGACAATGAGCAGTTCTTC
once TRBJ2-1 TRBD2 TRBV28 CASRGLGYNEQFF TGTGCCAGCCGAGGACTAGGTTATAATGAGCAGTTCTTC
few TRBJ1-5 . TRBV19 CASNPTETSNQPQHF TGTGCCAGTAACCCAACAGAGACAAGCAATCAGCCCCAGCATTTT
. TRBJ2-7 TRBD2 TRBV4-2 CASSQEGAGGISYEQYF TGTGCCAGCAGCCAAGAAGGGGCGGGAGGGATCTCCTACGAGCAGTACTTC
. TRBJ1-1 . TRBV7-9 CASIMGWGHSAFF TGTGCCAGCATCATGGGTTGGGGACACTCAGCTTTCTTT
. TRBJ2-3 . TRBV10-3 CAISDHSSTDTQYF TGTGCCATCAGTGACCATAGTAGCACAGATACGCAGTATTTT
. TRBJ2-7 TRBD1 TRBV6-6 CASNRQGAGGYEQYF TGTGCCAGCAATCGACAGGGGGCAGGTGGCTACGAGCAGTACTTC
. TRBJ1-2 . TRBV18 CASSQTDANYGYTF TGTGCCAGCTCACAGACAGATGCTAACTATGGCTACACCTTC
. TRBJ1-4 . TRBV7-9 CASSNGQRSNEKLFF TGTGCCAGCAGCAACGGACAGCGGAGTAATGAAAAACTGTTTTTT
. TRBJ2-1 TRBD2 TRBV5-1 CASSSYSLAGGFNEQFF TGCGCCAGCAGCTCCTACTCTCTAGCGGGAGGTTTCAATGAGCAGTTCTTC
. TRBJ1-4 . TRBV19 CGSTGGRATNEKLFF TGTGGCAGTACGGGCGGGCGAGCAACTAATGAAAAACTGTTTTTT
. TRBJ2-1 . TRBV7-9 CASSLSLGETYNEQFF TGTGCCAGCAGCTTATCGTTGGGAGAAACCTACAATGAGCAGTTCTTC
. TRBJ2-7 . TRBV5-1 CASSLVQGQNYEQYF TGCGCCAGCAGCTTGGTCCAGGGCCAAAACTACGAGCAGTACTTC
. TRBJ2-7 . TRBV28 CASSLWGTRSSYEQYF TGTGCCAGCAGTTTATGGGGGACAAGAAGCTCCTACGAGCAGTACTTC
. TRBJ1-2 . TRBV27 CASSTNPGDGYGYTF TGTGCCAGCAGTACAAACCCAGGGGATGGCTATGGCTACACCTTC
. TRBJ2-2 TRBD2 TRBV18 CASSPPMTSGSGSGELFF TGTGCCAGCTCACCACCGATGACTAGCGGGAGTGGGTCCGGGGAGCTGTTTTTT
. TRBJ1-4 TRBD1 TRBV18 CASSPSTGQFEKLFF TGTGCCAGCTCACCATCGACAGGGCAGTTTGAAAAACTGTTTTTT
. TRBJ1-1 . TRBV18 CASSPPTVNTEAFF TGTGCCAGCTCACCACCGACAGTGAACACTGAAGCTTTCTTT
. TRBJ2-7 TRBD1 TRBV5-4 CASAQLGQGAYEQYF TGTGCCAGCGCACAATTGGGACAGGGGGCCTACGAGCAGTACTTC